The 8 T cell receptor beta chains below come from one sample, sequenced in a study of OX40 agonist ivuxolimab in advanced cancers. Clones were read by immunoSEQ multiplex PCR, and TCRdb kept only the in-frame ones, dropping some. The profile covers about 44,000 clones, with around 90% appearing a single time and around 48% taken by the ten largest. The sequenced sample was CD4+ or CD8+ T cells sorted from blood, obtained in a trial of the OX40 agonist ivuxolimab. These receptors all stem from an adult with an advanced solid tumor such as melanoma, head and neck, liver or kidney cancer.

This clone came up once. The chain couples TRBV7-2 to TRBJ2-7, with D possibly being TRBD1 (6 bases). CDR3 length: 12 amino acids. Germline V CDR1 and CDR2: SGHTA, FQGNSA. V was clipped by 5 bases and J by 5 bases, with 10 bases between them. CDR3 amino acids: CASSGPGDEQYF. As DNA, the CDR3 is TGTGCCAGCAGCGGACCAGGGGACGAGCAGTACTTC.

This chain joins TRBV7-2 and TRBJ1-1; D unclear. The CDR3 totals 14 residues. Between the trimmed V and J ends, which lost 5 bases and 3 bases, there was a span of 13 bases. Germline CDR1 and CDR2: SGHTA and FQGNSA. The CDR3 protein is CASSPRHEHTEAFF. CDR3 nucleotide sequence: TGTGCCAGCAGCCCCCGTCATGAGCACACTGAAGCTTTCTTT.

By share, this clone counts as medium-sized. This chain uses TRBV19 with TRBJ2-5; D is perhaps TRBD1 (6 bases). The CDR3 is 15 residues long. Looked up from germline, CDR1 is LNHDA and CDR2 is SQIVND (reference sequence). Between the trimmed V and J ends, which lost 5 bases and 0 bases, there was a span of 13 bases. Here the CDR3 DNA reads TGTGCCAGTAGTCTCAGGGGACGGAACCAAGAGACCCAGTACTTC. Amino acids: CASSLRGRNQETQYF.

The J gene is TRBJ1-1, the V gene TRBV5-1; 9 nucleotides align to TRBD1. The CDR3 runs 14 residues. V was pared by 4 bases and J by 3 bases, with 4 bases of the junction left unmatched. Germline CDR1 and CDR2: SGHRS and YFSETQ. CDR3 DNA sequence: TGCGCCAGCAGCGAGGACAGGGGCTACACTGAAGCTTTCTTT. Its translation: CASSEDRGYTEAFF. The whole variable domain, remainder taken from reference TRBV5-1 and TRBJ1-1, is KAGVTQTPRYLIKTRGQQVTLSCSPISGHRSVSWYQQTPGQGLQFLFEYFSETQRNKGNFPGRFSGRQFSNSRSEMNVSTLELGDSALYLCASSEDRGYTEAFFGQGTRLTVV.

This clone came up once. This rearrangement joins TRBV6-1 to TRBJ1-2, with 9 bases lining up with TRBD1. CDR1 is MNHNS, CDR2 SASEGT, per germline. Losses at the gene ends were 8 bases for V and 5 bases for J; bases not matched to a gene: 3. The CDR3 has 12 amino acids. The CDR3 nucleotides are TGTGCCAGCTCCGGGACAGGGTATGGCTACACCTTC. Translated: CASSGTGYGYTF.

The V and J genes are TRBV5-1 and TRBJ2-3; D gene ambiguous. Trimming removed 0 bases at V and 2 bases at J, with 16 bases between. This CDR3 contains 17 residues. Germline-derived CDR1 and CDR2 are SGHRS and YFSETQ. CDR3 region: CASSLGLRLIDTDTQYF. CDR3 in DNA: TGCGCCAGCAGCTTGGGATTAAGGTTAATCGACACAGATACGCAGTATTTT.

The table lists this clone with a count of one. The gene calls are TRBV5-1 and TRBJ2-5; 9 positions match TRBD2. There are 14 residues in the CDR3. The germline gives CDR1 SGHRS, CDR2 YFSETQ. V was clipped by 4 bases and J by 4 bases; unmatched bases: 5. Here the CDR3 DNA reads TGCGCCAGCAGCGCCCATAGCGGGGGAGAGACCCAGTACTTC. It translates to CASSAHSGGETQYF. Full variable domain (rest looked up from reference TRBV5-1 and TRBJ2-5): KAGVTQTPRYLIKTRGQQVTLSCSPISGHRSVSWYQQTPGQGLQFLFEYFSETQRNKGNFPGRFSGRQFSNSRSEMNVSTLELGDSALYLCASSAHSGGETQYFGPGTRLLVL.

The V call is TRBV7-2, the J call TRBJ2-1, with 12 positions matching TRBD1. V shed 6 bases and J 9 bases; nucleotides not matched to a gene: 12. This CDR3 has 16 amino acids. Germline CDR1 and CDR2: SGHTA and FQGNSA. CDR3 amino acids: CASSQTGQGARFEQFF. The CDR3 DNA reads TGTGCCAGCAGTCAAACGGGACAGGGGGCCCGGTTTGAGCAGTTCTTC.